Reported below is one T cell receptor beta chain. As originally analysed: Using reference gene primer amplification, nucleated cell counts were estimated. Sequencing used immunoSEQ multiplex PCR; TCRdb keeps in-frame clones, though not all of them. V and J calls and clone size come straight from that table; D and trimming were deduced from the DNA. The profile shows 160,000 or so clones, approximately 79% of them singletons. The sample is drawn from a study of blood T cell repertoires in COVID-19. The overall study: Samples came from the United States, Italy and Spain, spanning acute and convalescent COVID-19. T cells, B-cell-depleted T cells, or PBMCs supplied cDNA or gDNA.

V lost 0 bases and J 4 bases, leaving 11 bases between the germline ends. Germline V CDR1 and CDR2: SGHRS, YFSETQ. There are 15 residues in the CDR3. The rearrangement joins TRBV5-1 to TRBJ1-3; D ambiguous. The TCR originated in a woman over 75 with acute or convalescent COVID-19. Sequenced input: peripheral blood. CDR3 coding DNA: TGCGCCAGCAGCTTGGACAGCCTGAAGGGAAACACCATATATTTT. It encodes CASSLDSLKGNTIYF.